This paragraph covers one TCR beta chain sequence. What it binds is not known. The CDR3 spans 12 residues. With 1 base removed from V and 5 bases from J, the gap between germline ends came to 3 bases. The germline gives CDR1 SGHTA, CDR2 FQGNSA. Random-hexamer reverse transcription was applied to about 0.5 to 1 ug RNA. Each CDR3 protein gets one entry after TCRdb re-called the immunoSEQ multiplex PCR reads with MiXCR. The profile shows about 80,000 distinct CDR3 sequences, about 91% of them singletons. This specimen comes from a study of CD8 T cells in Susac syndrome. The multiple sclerosis controls, all treatment-naive patients, had relapsing-remitting disease that was stable or active. TEMRA cells were enriched by FACS, while CD8+ and CD4+ T cells were obtained through a negative isolation that was performed magnetically. Study-level results: The relatively small number of individuals in the TCR sequencing and HLA analysis was acknowledged by the study.

The source material was CD8+ T cells from PBMCs. The chain has TRBV7-2 and TRBJ2-1; D call uncertain. The origin of this receptor is a human donor with multiple sclerosis. The CDR3 spells CASSLVHNEQFF. The DNA for the CDR3 is TGTGCCAGCAGCTTAGTTCACAATGAGCAGTTCTTC.